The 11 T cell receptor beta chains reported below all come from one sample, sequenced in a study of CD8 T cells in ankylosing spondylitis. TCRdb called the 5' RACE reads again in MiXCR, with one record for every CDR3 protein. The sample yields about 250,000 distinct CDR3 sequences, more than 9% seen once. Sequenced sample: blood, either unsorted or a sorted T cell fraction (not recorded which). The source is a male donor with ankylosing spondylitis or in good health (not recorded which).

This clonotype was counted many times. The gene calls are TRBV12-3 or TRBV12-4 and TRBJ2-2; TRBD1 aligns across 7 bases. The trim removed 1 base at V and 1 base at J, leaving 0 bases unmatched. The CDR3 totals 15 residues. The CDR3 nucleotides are TGTGCCAGCAGTTTAGGGACAGGGAACACCGGGGAGCTGTTTTTT. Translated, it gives CASSLGTGNTGELFF.

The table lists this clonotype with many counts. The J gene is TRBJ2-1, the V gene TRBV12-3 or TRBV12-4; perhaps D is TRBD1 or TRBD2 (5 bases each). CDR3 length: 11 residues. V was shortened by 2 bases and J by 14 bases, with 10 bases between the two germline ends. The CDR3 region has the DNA TGTGCCAGCAGTTTAAGGGACGCGGAGTTCTTC. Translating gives CASSLRDAEFF.

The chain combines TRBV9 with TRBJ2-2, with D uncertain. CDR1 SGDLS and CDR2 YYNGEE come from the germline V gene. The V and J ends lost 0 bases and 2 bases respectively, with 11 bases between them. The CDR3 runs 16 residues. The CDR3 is CASSVGSSRNTGELFF. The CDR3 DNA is TGTGCCAGCAGCGTAGGTTCATCCAGAAACACCGGGGAGCTGTTTTTT.

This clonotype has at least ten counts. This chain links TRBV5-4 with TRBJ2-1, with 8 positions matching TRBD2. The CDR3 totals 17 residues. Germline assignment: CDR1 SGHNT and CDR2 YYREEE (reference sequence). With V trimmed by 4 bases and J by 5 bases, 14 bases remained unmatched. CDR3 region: CASSRGGSGAHHNEQFF. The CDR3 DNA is TGTGCCAGCAGCCGGGGGGGTAGCGGGGCCCATCACAATGAGCAGTTCTTC.

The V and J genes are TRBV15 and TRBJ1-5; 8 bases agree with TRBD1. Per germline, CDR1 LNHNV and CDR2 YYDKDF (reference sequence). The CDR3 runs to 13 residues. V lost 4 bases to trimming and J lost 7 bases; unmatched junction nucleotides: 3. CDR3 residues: CATSKGTGQPQHF. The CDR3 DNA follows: TGTGCCACCAGCAAAGGGACAGGACAGCCCCAGCATTTT. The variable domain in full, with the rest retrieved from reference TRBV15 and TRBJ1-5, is DAMVIQNPRYQVTQFGKPVTLSCSQTLNHNVMYWYQQKSSQAPKLLFHYYDKDFNNEADTPDNFQSRRPNTSFCFLDIRSPGLGDTAMYLCATSKGTGQPQHFGDGTRLSIL.

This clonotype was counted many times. The CDR3 nucleotides read TGTGCCAGCAGTTTAACGGCGGGAAGACAAGAGACCCAGTACTTC. Translating it yields CASSLTAGRQETQYF. The chain uses TRBV12-3 or TRBV12-4 and TRBJ2-5, with D perhaps matching TRBD2 (6 bases). CDR3 length: 15 amino acids. V lost 2 bases to trimming and J lost 2 bases, with 12 bases between them.

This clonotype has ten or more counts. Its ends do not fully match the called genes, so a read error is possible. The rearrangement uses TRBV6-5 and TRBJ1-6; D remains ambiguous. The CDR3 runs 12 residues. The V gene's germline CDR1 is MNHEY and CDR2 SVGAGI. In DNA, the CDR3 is TGTGCCAACAGTTCCGGGGAGTCACCCCTCCACTTT. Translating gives CANSSGESPLHF.

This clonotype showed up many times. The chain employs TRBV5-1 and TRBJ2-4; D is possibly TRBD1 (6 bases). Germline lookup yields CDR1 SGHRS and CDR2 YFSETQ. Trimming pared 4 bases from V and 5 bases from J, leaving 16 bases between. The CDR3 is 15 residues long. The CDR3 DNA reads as TGCGCCAGCAGCCAAGGTACAGGGATTCAAAACATTCAGTACTTC. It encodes CASSQGTGIQNIQYF. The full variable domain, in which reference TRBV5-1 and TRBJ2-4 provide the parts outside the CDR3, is KAGVTQTPRYLIKTRGQQVTLSCSPISGHRSVSWYQQTPGQGLQFLFEYFSETQRNKGNFPGRFSGRQFSNSRSEMNVSTLELGDSALYLCASSQGTGIQNIQYFGAGTRLSVL.

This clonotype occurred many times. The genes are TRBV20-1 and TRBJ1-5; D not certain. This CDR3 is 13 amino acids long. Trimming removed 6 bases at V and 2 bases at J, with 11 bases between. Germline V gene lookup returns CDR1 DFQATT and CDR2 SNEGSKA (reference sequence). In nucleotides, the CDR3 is TGCAGTGCCAGGCTCGGTGGCAATCAGCCCCAGCATTTT. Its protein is CSARLGGNQPQHF.

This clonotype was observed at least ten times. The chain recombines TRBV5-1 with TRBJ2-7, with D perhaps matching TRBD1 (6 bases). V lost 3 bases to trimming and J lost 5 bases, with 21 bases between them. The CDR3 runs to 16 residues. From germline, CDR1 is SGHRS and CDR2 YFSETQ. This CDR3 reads CASSSKTGTPSDEQYF. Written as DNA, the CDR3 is TGCGCCAGCAGCTCAAAAACAGGGACCCCGAGTGACGAGCAGTACTTC.

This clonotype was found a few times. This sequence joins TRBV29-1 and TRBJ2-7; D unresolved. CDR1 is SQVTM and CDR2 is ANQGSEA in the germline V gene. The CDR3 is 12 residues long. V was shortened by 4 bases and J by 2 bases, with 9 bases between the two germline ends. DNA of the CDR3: TGCAGCGTTGGTGAGGCGACCTACGAGCAGTACTTC. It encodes CSVGEATYEQYF.